The 30 T cell receptor beta chains given below trace back to one sample, sequenced in a study of early T cells in non-severe SARS-CoV-2 infection. TCRdb passed the 5' RACE reads through MiXCR, listing each CDR3 protein once. The sample includes roughly 80,000 distinct CDR3 sequences, over 9% seen only once; the top ten take approximately 12%. This sample comprised whole blood, obtained at baseline. The receptors were gathered from an adult who was a healthcare worker with PCR-confirmed SARS-CoV-2 infection or an uninfected control (not recorded which).

The rearrangement joins TRBV10-2 to TRBJ2-3; 7 nucleotides line up with TRBD1. V lost 7 bases, J lost 2 bases, and 6 bases stayed unmatched. Germline CDR1 is WSHSY and CDR2 is SAAADI. The CDR3 consists of 14 residues. DNA for the CDR3: TGCGCCAGCAACCGGGACAGCAACACAGATACGCAGTATTTT. Protein product: CASNRDSNTDTQYF.

The genes are TRBV25-1 and TRBJ2-1; no definite D call. V dropped 0 bases and J dropped 1 base, with 10 bases sitting between them. There are 16 residues in the CDR3. From germline, CDR1 is MGHDK and CDR2 SYGVNS. The CDR3 spells CASSEYLGMSYNEQFF. DNA for the CDR3: TGTGCCAGCAGTGAATATTTGGGGATGTCCTACAATGAGCAGTTCTTC.

In this sample, this clonotype turned up a few times. The chain couples TRBV6-2 or TRBV6-3 to TRBJ1-1; D might be TRBD1 (5 bases). V was pared by 8 bases and J by 1 base, with 11 bases between. CDR3 length: 13 residues. CDR1 and CDR2 from the germline V gene are MNHEY and SVGEGT. CDR3 nucleotides: TGTGCCAGCGGGGCAGAAGAGAACACTGAAGCTTTCTTT. Translated, it gives CASGAEENTEAFF.

This chain joins TRBV21-1 and TRBJ2-7; the listed D gene, TRBD1, was not tested against the DNA. TRBV21-1 is assigned pseudogene status. There are 16 residues in the CDR3. As DNA, the CDR3 is TGTGCCAGCAGCAAATCCCTGGCCAGGCCCCCCTACGAGCAGTACTTC. Its translation: CASSKSLARPPYEQYF.

This clonotype came up a few times. The chain employs TRBV5-5 and TRBJ2-3, with D perhaps matching TRBD1 (5 bases). V was shortened by 4 bases and J by 2 bases, with 14 bases between the two germline ends. The CDR3 runs to 15 residues. CDR1 is SGHKS and CDR2 is YYEKEE in the germline V gene (reference sequence). For the CDR3, the DNA is TGTGCCAGCAGCCAGGACACCATCACCACAGATACGCAGTATTTT. Protein sequence: CASSQDTITTDTQYF.

The rearrangement links TRBV5-1 to TRBJ2-2; D may be TRBD2 (6 bases). The CDR3 is 16 residues long. The V and J ends lost 3 bases and 2 bases respectively, with 14 bases between them. Germline CDR1 is SGHRS and CDR2 is YFSETQ. CDR3 coding DNA: TGCGCCAGCAGCTCCCCGGCGGGGTCAAACACCGGGGAGCTGTTTTTT. Its translation: CASSSPAGSNTGELFF.

This clonotype was picked up a small number of times. V gene TRBV29-1 combines with J gene TRBJ2-5; the D call may be TRBD1 or TRBD2 (5 bases each). Germline V gene sequence: CDR1 SQVTM, CDR2 ANQGSEA. The ends were cut back, 2 bases at V and 3 bases at J, with 13 bases in the middle. The CDR3 contains 14 residues. CDR3 DNA: TGCAGCGTTGAATTCGGGGCCAGGAAAGAGACCCAGTACTTC. Its translation is CSVEFGARKETQYF. The variable domain in full, completed from reference TRBV29-1 and TRBJ2-5, reads SAVISQKPSRDICQRGTSLTIQCQVDSQVTMMFWYRQQPGQSLTLIATANQGSEATYESGFVIDKFPISRPNLTFSTLTVSNMSPEDSSIYLCSVEFGARKETQYFGPGTRLLVL.

This clonotype showed up many times. The rearrangement uses TRBV10-3 and TRBJ2-3; 10 bases line up with TRBD1. Germline V gene data show CDR1 as ENHRY and CDR2 as SYGVKD. The CDR3 is made up of 16 amino acids. The J segment lost 2 bases and the V segment lost 10 bases, leaving 12 bases of the junction unmatched. The CDR3 loop is CATAPSTGGLTDTQYF. CDR3 nucleotides: TGTGCCACCGCACCCTCGACAGGGGGCCTCACAGATACGCAGTATTTT.

This clonotype was detected a few times. The chain is built from TRBV27 and TRBJ2-3; D not certain. The germline CDR1 and CDR2 sequences are MNHEY and SMNVEV (reference sequence). CDR3 length: 13 residues. V lost 6 bases, J lost 0 bases, and 7 bases lay in between. The CDR3 here is CASSTFSTDTQYF. The CDR3 DNA sequence: TGTGCCAGCAGCACCTTTAGCACAGATACGCAGTATTTT.

The V and J genes are TRBV11-3 and TRBJ2-3; TRBD1 is a possible D gene (5 bases). V was shortened by 3 bases and J by 4 bases, with 8 bases between the two germline ends. Per germline, CDR1 SGHNT and CDR2 YENEEA. The CDR3 extends over 13 amino acids. In nucleotides, the CDR3 is TGTGCCAGCAGCTTTCAAGGGGCAGATACGCAGTATTTT. Encoded protein: CASSFQGADTQYF.

This clonotype was seen a few times. The rearrangement joins TRBV11-2 to TRBJ2-1; D could derive from TRBD1 or TRBD2 (5 bases each). CDR3 length: 15 amino acids. CDR1 is SGHAT and CDR2 is FQNNGV in the germline V gene. V was trimmed by 8 bases and J by 2 bases, leaving 16 bases between them. The CDR3 here is CASQSGGGPYNEQFF. In DNA form, the CDR3 reads TGTGCCAGCCAGAGTGGTGGGGGACCCTACAATGAGCAGTTCTTC.

The chain is built from TRBV9 and TRBJ2-1; 7 positions agree with TRBD1. CDR1 and CDR2 (germline): SGDLS, YYNGEE. This CDR3 comprises 14 residues. J was trimmed by 10 bases and V by 0 bases; bases with no gene match: 7. CDR3 nucleotide sequence: TGTGCCAGCAGCGTAGCTGGGGGACAGCGAGAGCAGTTCTTC. As protein: CASSVAGGQREQFF.

A few counts support this clonotype. The chain carries TRBV6-4 and TRBJ2-2; D is possibly TRBD1 (6 bases). Germline V gene lookup returns CDR1 MRHNA and CDR2 SNTAGT. Trimming took 0 bases from V and 3 from J, leaving 11 bases between them. There are 16 residues in the CDR3. CDR3 loop: CASSDSIGGDTGELFF. The CDR3 nucleotides read TGTGCCAGCAGTGACTCTATAGGGGGTGACACCGGGGAGCTGTTTTTT.

The chain joins TRBV10-3 to TRBJ1-2, with D unclear. Trimming removed 10 bases at V and 0 bases at J, with 9 bases between. Germline loops: CDR1 ENHRY, CDR2 SYGVKD. The length of the CDR3 is 12 residues. CDR3 in amino acids: CATADPNYGYTF. In nucleotides, the CDR3 is TGTGCCACCGCCGACCCTAACTATGGCTACACCTTC.

This clonotype was counted a few times. V gene TRBV18 combines with J gene TRBJ2-5; maybe TRBD2 (5 bases). The V and J ends lost 6 bases and 4 bases respectively, with 12 bases between them. The germline gives CDR1 KGHSH, CDR2 LQKENI. This CDR3 is built from 13 residues. The CDR3: CASSRGSSETQYF. CDR3 bases: TGTGCCAGCTCCCGAGGGAGTTCAGAGACCCAGTACTTC. The variable domain in full, with the rest retrieved from reference TRBV18 and TRBJ2-5, is NAGVMQNPRHLVRRRGQEARLRCSPMKGHSHVYWYRQLPEEGLKFMVYLQKENIIDESGMPKERFSAEFPKEGPSILRIQQVVRGDSAAYFCASSRGSSETQYFGPGTRLLVL.

This clonotype was recorded at least ten times. CDR3 region: CASSLASSDTQYF. The CDR3 DNA is TGTGCCAGCAGCTTAGCCTCATCGGATACGCAGTATTTT. The chain combines TRBV13 with TRBJ2-3; D gene unclear. CDR1 is PRHDT and CDR2 is FYEKMQ in the germline V gene (reference sequence). The CDR3 covers 13 residues. The V end lost 1 base, the J end lost 6 bases, and 8 bases lay between the germline ends.

This clonotype showed up just a few times. The chain couples TRBV4-3 to TRBJ1-2, with D perhaps TRBD1 (5 bases). This CDR3 is built from 15 residues. V was shortened by 1 base and J by 6 bases, with 15 bases between the two germline ends. CDR1 LGHNA and CDR2 YSLEER come from the germline V gene. CDR3 in DNA: TGCGCCAGCAGCCAAGCGGCGGGACCTTTCCATGGCTACACCTTC. The encoded protein is CASSQAAGPFHGYTF.

This clonotype was counted at least ten times. The chain couples TRBV11-1 to TRBJ1-5; D remains ambiguous. This CDR3 has 13 amino acids. From germline, CDR1 is SGHAT and CDR2 FQDESV (reference sequence). The V gene lost 3 bases and the J gene lost 2 bases, with 5 bases spanning the gap. CDR3 residues: CASSFNRNQPQHF. The CDR3 region has the DNA TGTGCCAGCAGCTTTAATCGCAATCAGCCCCAGCATTTT.

At least ten counts were recorded for this clonotype. J is TRBJ2-5 and V is TRBV5-6, with TRBD2 matching over 13 bases. With V trimmed by 5 bases and J by 2 bases, 6 bases remained unmatched. The CDR3 consists of 16 residues. Germline CDR1 SGHDT, CDR2 YYEEEE. The CDR3 DNA follows: TGTGCCAGCAGTCCAACTAGCGGGGGGGCTCAAGAGACCCAGTACTTC. Its translation: CASSPTSGGAQETQYF.

This clonotype was recorded a few times. The rearrangement joins TRBV28 to TRBJ2-1; D may correspond to TRBD1 or TRBD2 (5 bases each). The V end was cut by 3 bases, the J end by 5 bases, with 11 bases between. The CDR3 runs 14 residues. Germline V CDR1 and CDR2: MDHEN, SYDVKM. This CDR3 is CASSFWGMNNEQFF. CDR3 nucleotides: TGTGCCAGCAGTTTTTGGGGGATGAACAATGAGCAGTTCTTC.

In its sample, this clonotype was seen a few times. V is TRBV19 and J is TRBJ2-7, with D possibly being TRBD1 (6 bases). Germline CDR1 LNHDA, CDR2 SQIVND (reference sequence). CDR3 length: 14 amino acids. V gave up 2 bases and J gave up 2 bases, with 10 bases separating them. CDR3 protein: CASSILGGTYEQYF. CDR3 nucleotides: TGTGCCAGTAGTATATTAGGGGGTACCTACGAGCAGTACTTC.

This clonotype was counted between two and nine times. The rearrangement links TRBV6-1 to TRBJ2-5; D gene unclear. This CDR3 has 13 residues. Germline V gives CDR1 MNHNS, CDR2 SASEGT. V lost 6 bases and J 3 bases, leaving 11 bases between the germline ends. The CDR3 here is CASSRQVEETQYF. As DNA, the CDR3 is TGTGCCAGCAGCCGACAAGTGGAAGAGACCCAGTACTTC.

The V and J genes are TRBV6-6 and TRBJ1-2, with 8 bases aligning to TRBD1. The CDR3 consists of 15 residues. Per the germline V gene, CDR1 is MNHNY and CDR2 is SVGAGI (reference sequence). Trimming at V came to 8 bases and at J to 0 bases, leaving 8 bases not matched to a gene. The DNA for the CDR3 is TGTGCCAGCTCGGAGGGACAGGCGGCTAACTATGGCTACACCTTC. Translating gives CASSEGQAANYGYTF.

The chain is built from TRBV2 and TRBJ2-3; D is unresolved. With 7 bases removed from V and 2 bases from J, the gap between germline ends came to 10 bases. This CDR3 comprises 13 residues. CDR1 is SNHLY and CDR2 is FYNNEI in the germline V gene. The CDR3 coding sequence is TGTGCCAGCAAGGGCAAATCCACAGATACGCAGTATTTT. This encodes CASKGKSTDTQYF.

The chain employs TRBV11-2 and TRBJ1-6; D gene ambiguous. The CDR3 has 15 residues. V lost 5 bases and J lost 10, with 18 bases in between. Germline V CDR1 and CDR2: SGHAT, FQNNGV. The CDR3 nucleotides are TGTGCCAGCAGCCCGGCGTTGGTAGCGGGCTCACCCCTCCACTTT. Translation: CASSPALVAGSPLHF.

This clonotype has only a few counts. This chain uses TRBV28 with TRBJ2-1, with D perhaps being TRBD1 or TRBD2 (6 bases each). The CDR3 covers 15 residues. Germline V gene lookup returns CDR1 MDHEN and CDR2 SYDVKM. V was cut by 2 bases and J by 7 bases, with 15 bases left in between. In DNA form, the CDR3 reads TGTGCCAGCAGTTTAGGGGGGCCGCGGGTAAATGAGCAGTTCTTC. Translating gives CASSLGGPRVNEQFF.

This clonotype was recorded once. This chain joins TRBV28 and TRBJ2-5; D remains unclear. The V gene's germline CDR1 is MDHEN and CDR2 SYDVKM. The CDR3 is made up of 13 amino acids. The V and J ends lost 10 bases and 2 bases respectively, with 14 bases between them. Here the CDR3 reads CATKGGYQETQYF. The CDR3 coding sequence is TGTGCCACCAAAGGCGGATATCAAGAGACCCAGTACTTC.

This clonotype has a count of ten or more. The chain's CDR3 is CASSAGTSGTDTQYF. DNA of the CDR3: TGTGCCAGCAGTGCAGGGACTAGCGGCACAGATACGCAGTATTTT. V gene TRBV6-1 combines with J gene TRBJ2-3; TRBD2 matches at 10 bases. This CDR3 is built from 15 residues. The V gene's germline CDR1 is MNHNS and CDR2 SASEGT. With V trimmed by 4 bases and J by 1 base, 2 bases remained unmatched.

This clonotype was seen many times. The chain couples TRBV11-2 to TRBJ1-6, with 8 bases fitting TRBD1. From germline, CDR1 is SGHAT and CDR2 FQNNGV. This CDR3 is built from 15 residues. With 2 bases clipped from V and 5 bases from J, the junction kept 2 bases outside the gene matches. The CDR3 reads CASSLSGQDNSPLHF. CDR3 in DNA: TGTGCCAGCAGCTTATCGGGACAGGATAATTCACCCCTCCACTTT.

There are a few counts of this clonotype. This chain links TRBV20-1 with TRBJ2-1; D possibly corresponds to TRBD2 (6 bases). V gave up 5 bases and J gave up 0 bases, with 11 bases separating them. The CDR3 sequence is 14 residues long. CDR1 is DFQATT and CDR2 is SNEGSKA in the germline V gene (reference sequence). The CDR3 DNA reads TGCAGTGCTGCCGGGACTTCCTCCTACAATGAGCAGTTCTTC. It specifies CSAAGTSSYNEQFF.